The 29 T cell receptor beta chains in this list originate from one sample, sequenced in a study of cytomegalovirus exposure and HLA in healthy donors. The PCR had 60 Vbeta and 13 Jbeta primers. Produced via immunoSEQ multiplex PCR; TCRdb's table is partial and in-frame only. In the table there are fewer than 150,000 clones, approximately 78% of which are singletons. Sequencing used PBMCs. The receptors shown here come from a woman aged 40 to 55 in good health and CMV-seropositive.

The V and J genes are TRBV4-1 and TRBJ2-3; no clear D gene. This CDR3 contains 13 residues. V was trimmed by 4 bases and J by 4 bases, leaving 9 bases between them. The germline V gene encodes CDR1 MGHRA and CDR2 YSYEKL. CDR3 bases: TGCGCCAGCAGCCCTTACTCCGCAGATACGCAGTATTTT. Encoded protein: CASSPYSADTQYF.

CDR3 nucleotide sequence: TGCAGCGTTGGGCAGGTCCAGAACAATGAGCAGTTCTTC. It is translated as CSVGQVQNNEQFF. The chain employs TRBV29-1 and TRBJ2-1, with unresolved D. Germline values: CDR1 SQVTM, CDR2 ANQGSEA. The CDR3 length is 13 residues. Trimming took 4 bases from V and 5 from J, leaving 12 bases between them.

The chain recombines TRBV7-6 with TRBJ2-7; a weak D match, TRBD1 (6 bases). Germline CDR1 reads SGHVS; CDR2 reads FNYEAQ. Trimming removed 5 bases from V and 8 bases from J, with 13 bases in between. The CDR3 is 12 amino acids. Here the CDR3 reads CASSTGHTKQYF. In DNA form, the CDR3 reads TGTGCCAGCAGCACGGGACACACGAAGCAGTACTTC.

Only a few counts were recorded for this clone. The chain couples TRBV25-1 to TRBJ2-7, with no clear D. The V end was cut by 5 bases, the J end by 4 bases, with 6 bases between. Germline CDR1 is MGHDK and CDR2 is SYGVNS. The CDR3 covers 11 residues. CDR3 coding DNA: TGTGCCAGCAGTACGGGTTACGAGCAGTACTTC. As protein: CASSTGYEQYF.

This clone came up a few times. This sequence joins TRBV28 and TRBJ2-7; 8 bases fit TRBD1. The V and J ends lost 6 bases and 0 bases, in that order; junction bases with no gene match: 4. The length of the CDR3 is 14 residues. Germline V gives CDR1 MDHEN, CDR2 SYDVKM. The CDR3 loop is CASSGRGRSYEQYF. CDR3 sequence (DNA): TGTGCCAGCAGCGGCAGGGGGCGCTCCTACGAGCAGTACTTC.

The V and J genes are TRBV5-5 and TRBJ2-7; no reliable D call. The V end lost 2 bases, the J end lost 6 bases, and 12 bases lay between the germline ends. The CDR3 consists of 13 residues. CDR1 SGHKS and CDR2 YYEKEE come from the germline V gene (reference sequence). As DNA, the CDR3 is TGTGCCAGCAGCTTTTCCTTGAGGTCCGAGCAGTACTTC. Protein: CASSFSLRSEQYF.

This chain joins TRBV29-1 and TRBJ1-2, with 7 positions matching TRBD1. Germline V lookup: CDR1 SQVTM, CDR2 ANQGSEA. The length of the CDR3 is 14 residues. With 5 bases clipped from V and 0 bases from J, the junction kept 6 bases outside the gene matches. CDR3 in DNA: TGCAGCGTTAGGACAGGCCTCTCTAACTATGGCTACACCTTC. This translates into CSVRTGLSNYGYTF.

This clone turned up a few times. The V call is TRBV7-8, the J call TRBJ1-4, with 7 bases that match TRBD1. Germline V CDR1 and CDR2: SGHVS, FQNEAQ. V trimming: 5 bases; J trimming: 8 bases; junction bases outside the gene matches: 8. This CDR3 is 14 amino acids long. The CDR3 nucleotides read TGTGCCAGCAGCCACGACAGGGCTTTGGAAAAACTGTTTTTT. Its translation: CASSHDRALEKLFF.

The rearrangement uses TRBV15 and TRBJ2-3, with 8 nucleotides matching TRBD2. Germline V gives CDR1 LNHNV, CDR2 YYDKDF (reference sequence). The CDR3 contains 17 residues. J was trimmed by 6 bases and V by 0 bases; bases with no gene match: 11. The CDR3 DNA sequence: TGTGCCACCAGCAGAGATGAGGCTAGCGGGTTTGGTGATACGCAGTATTTT. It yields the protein CATSRDEASGFGDTQYF.

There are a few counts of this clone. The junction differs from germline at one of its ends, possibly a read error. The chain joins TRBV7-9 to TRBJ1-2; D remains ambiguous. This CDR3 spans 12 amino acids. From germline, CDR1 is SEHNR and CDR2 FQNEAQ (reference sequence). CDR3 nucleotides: TGTTCCAGCAGCCCCCGTGAGGGTGGCTACACCTTC. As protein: CSSSPREGGYTF.

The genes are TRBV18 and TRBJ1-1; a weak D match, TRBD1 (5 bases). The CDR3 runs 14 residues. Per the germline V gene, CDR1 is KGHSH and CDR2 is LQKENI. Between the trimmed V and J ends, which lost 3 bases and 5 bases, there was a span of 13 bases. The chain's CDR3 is CASSPGGGDTEAFF. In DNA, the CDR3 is TGTGCCAGCTCACCGGGCGGGGGAGATACTGAAGCTTTCTTT.

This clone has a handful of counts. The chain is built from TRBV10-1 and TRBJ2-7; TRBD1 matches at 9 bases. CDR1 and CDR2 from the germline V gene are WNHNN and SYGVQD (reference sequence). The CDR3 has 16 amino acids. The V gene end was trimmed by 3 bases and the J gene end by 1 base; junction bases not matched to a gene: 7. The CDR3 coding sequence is TGCGCCAGCAGTGAAAACCCGGGGACAGGGTCCTACGAGCAGTACTTC. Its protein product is CASSENPGTGSYEQYF.

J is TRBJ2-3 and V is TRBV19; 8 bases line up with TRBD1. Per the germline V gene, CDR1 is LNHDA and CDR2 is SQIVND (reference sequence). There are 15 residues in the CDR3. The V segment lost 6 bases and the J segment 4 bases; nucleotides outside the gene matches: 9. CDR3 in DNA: TGTGCCAGTAGCCCAGGGGGCTATTTAGCAGATACGCAGTATTTT. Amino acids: CASSPGGYLADTQYF.

The CDR3 nucleotides are TGTGCCAGCAGTTTGGGGACTAGCGGGCAAGAGACCCAGTACTTC. Amino acids: CASSLGTSGQETQYF. The V and J genes are TRBV27 and TRBJ2-5, with TRBD2 matching over 12 bases. Germline assignment: CDR1 MNHEY and CDR2 SMNVEV (reference sequence). V lost 3 bases, J lost 2 bases, and 1 base stayed unmatched. This CDR3 comprises 15 residues.

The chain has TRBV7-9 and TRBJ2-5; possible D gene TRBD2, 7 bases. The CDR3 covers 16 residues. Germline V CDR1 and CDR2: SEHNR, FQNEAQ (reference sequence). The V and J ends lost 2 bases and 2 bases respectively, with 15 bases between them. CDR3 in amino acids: CASSLSLGGRQETQYF. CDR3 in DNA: TGTGCCAGCAGCTTAAGTTTGGGGGGGCGACAAGAGACCCAGTACTTC.

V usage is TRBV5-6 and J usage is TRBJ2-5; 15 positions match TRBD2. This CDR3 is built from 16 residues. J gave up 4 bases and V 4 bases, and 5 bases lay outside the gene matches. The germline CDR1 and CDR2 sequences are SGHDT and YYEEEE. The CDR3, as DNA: TGTGCCAGCAGCATCGGACTAGCGGGAGGGGTAGAGACCCAGTACTTC. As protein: CASSIGLAGGVETQYF. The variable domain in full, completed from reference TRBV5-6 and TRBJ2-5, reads DAGVTQSPTHLIKTRGQQVTLRCSPKSGHDTVSWYQQALGQGPQFIFQYYEEEERQRGNFPDRFSGHQFPNYSSELNVNALLLGDSALYLCASSIGLAGGVETQYFGPGTRLLVL.

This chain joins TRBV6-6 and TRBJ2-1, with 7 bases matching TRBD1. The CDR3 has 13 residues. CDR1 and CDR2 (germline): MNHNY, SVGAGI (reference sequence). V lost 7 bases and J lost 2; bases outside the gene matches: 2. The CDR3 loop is CASTQGAYNEQFF. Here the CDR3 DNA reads TGTGCCAGCACCCAGGGGGCCTACAATGAGCAGTTCTTC.

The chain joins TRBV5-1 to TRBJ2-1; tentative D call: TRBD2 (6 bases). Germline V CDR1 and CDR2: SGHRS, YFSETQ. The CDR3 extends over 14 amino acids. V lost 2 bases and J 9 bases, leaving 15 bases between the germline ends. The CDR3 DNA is TGCGCCAGCAGCTTACCGGGAGCGGATCGTGAGCAGTTCTTC. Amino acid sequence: CASSLPGADREQFF.

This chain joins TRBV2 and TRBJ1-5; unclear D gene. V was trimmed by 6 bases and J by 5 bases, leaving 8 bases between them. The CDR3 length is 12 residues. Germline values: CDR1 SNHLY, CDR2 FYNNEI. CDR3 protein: CASRSVDQPQHF. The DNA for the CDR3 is TGTGCCAGCAGGAGCGTGGATCAGCCCCAGCATTTT. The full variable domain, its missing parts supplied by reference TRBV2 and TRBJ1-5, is EPEVTQTPSHQVTQMGQEVILRCVPISNHLYFYWYRQILGQKVEFLVSFYNNEISEKSEIFDDQFSVERPDGSNFTLKIRSTKLEDSAMYFCASRSVDQPQHFGDGTRLSIL.

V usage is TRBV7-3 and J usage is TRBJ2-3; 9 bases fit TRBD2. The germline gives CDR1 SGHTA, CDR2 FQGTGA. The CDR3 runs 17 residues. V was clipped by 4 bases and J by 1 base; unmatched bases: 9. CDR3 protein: CASSSHSLAGGTDTQYF. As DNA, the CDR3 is TGTGCCAGCAGCTCCCACTCACTAGCGGGCGGCACAGATACGCAGTATTTT.

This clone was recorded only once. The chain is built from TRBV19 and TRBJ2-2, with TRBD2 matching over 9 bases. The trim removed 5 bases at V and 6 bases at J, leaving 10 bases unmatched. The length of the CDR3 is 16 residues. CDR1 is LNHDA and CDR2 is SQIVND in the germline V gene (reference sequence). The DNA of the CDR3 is TGTGCCAGTAGTTTCCGCGGGGGGGCAGTCTCCGGGGAGCTGTTTTTT. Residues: CASSFRGGAVSGELFF.

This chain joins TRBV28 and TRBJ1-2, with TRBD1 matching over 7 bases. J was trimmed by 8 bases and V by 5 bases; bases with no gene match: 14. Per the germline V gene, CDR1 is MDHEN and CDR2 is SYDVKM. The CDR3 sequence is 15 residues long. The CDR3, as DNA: TGTGCCAGCAGTGTACATACAGGGGCCCCAAAGGGCTACACCTTC. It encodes CASSVHTGAPKGYTF.

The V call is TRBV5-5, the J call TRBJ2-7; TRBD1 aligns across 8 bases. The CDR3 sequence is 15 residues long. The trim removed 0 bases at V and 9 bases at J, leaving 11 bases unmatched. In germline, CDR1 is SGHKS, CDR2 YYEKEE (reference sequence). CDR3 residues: CASSLDHGRGLRQYF. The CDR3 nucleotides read TGTGCCAGCAGCTTGGATCACGGCAGGGGGCTCAGGCAGTACTTC.

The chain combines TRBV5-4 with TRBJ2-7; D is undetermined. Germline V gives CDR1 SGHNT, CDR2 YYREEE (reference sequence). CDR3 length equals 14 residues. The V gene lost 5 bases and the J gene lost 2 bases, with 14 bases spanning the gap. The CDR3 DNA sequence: TGTGCCAGCAGTCCCACCGACATACCCTACGAGCAGTACTTC. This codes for CASSPTDIPYEQYF.

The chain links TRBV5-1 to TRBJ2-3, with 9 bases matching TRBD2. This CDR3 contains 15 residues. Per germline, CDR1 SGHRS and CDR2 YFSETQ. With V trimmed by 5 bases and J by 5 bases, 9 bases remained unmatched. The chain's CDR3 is CASRSVAGAGDTQYF. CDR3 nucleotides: TGCGCCAGCAGATCAGTAGCGGGGGCAGGAGATACGCAGTATTTT.

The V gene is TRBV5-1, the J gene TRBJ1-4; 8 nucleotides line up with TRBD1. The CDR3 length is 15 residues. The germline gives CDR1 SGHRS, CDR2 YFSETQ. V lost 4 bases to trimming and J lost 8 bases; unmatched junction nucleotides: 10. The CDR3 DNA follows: TGCGCCAGCAGCCCCTCGGACAGGGACGGGGAAAAACTGTTTTTT. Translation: CASSPSDRDGEKLFF.

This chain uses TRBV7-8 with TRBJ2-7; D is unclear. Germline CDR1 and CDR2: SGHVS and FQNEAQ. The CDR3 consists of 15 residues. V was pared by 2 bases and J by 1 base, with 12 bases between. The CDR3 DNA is TGTGCCAGCAGCTTATCAGGCCAGCCGTCCTACGAGCAGTACTTC. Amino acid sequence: CASSLSGQPSYEQYF. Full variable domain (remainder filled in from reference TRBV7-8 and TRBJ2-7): GAGVSQSPRYKVAKRGQDVALRCDPISGHVSLFWYQQALGQGPEFLTYFQNEAQLDKSGLPSDRFFAERPEGSVSTLKIQRTQQEDSAVYLCASSLSGQPSYEQYFGPGTRLTVT.

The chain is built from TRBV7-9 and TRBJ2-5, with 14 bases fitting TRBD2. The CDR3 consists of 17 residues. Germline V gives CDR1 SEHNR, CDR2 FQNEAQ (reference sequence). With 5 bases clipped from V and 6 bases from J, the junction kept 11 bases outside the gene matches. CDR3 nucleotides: TGTGCCAGCAGCAACCAGGGACTAGCGGGAGTGATTAAGACCCAGTACTTC. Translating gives CASSNQGLAGVIKTQYF.

The CDR3 loop is CASSFSSGSTYNEQFF. As DNA, the CDR3 is TGTGCCAGCAGCTTTTCAAGCGGGAGTACCTACAATGAGCAGTTCTTC. The chain uses TRBV9 and TRBJ2-1; 8 positions match TRBD2. Germline values: CDR1 SGDLS, CDR2 YYNGEE. Trimming removed 4 bases from V and 2 bases from J; junction bases left unmatched: 8. This CDR3 region has 16 residues.